Listed here are 26 T cell receptor beta chains from one sample, sequenced in a study of shared clonotypes between healthy human individuals. Measured with immunoSEQ multiplex PCR; TCRdb has only the in-frame clones, and not every one. The sample shows 2 million to 2.5 million clones, approximately 96% of them seen only once. The sample was naive CD4+ T cells sorted from blood. As to subset: CD45RA+ positively selected. The source is a man aged 18-30 years in good health.

The genes are TRBV25-1 and TRBJ2-1, with 7 bases aligning to TRBD2. The V gene's germline CDR1 is MGHDK and CDR2 SYGVNS. This CDR3 comprises 15 residues. V was pared by 3 bases and J by 5 bases, with 7 bases of the junction left unmatched. The CDR3 region has the DNA TGTGCCAGCAGTGATCCCCGGGGAGGGGACAATGAGCAGTTCTTC. Its translation: CASSDPRGGDNEQFF.

The table lists this clone with a count of one. The CDR3 DNA reads as TGCGCCAGCAGCGGCCGGGACAGGGGCACAGATACGCAGTATTTT. Protein: CASSGRDRGTDTQYF. The genes are TRBV4-1 and TRBJ2-3; 9 nucleotides match TRBD1. CDR1 and CDR2 from the germline V gene are MGHRA and YSYEKL. The CDR3 has 15 amino acids. V gave up 5 bases and J gave up 1 base; unmatched junction bases: 4.

Concerning this clone itself: In the same sample, other DNA sequences code for this CDR3. J is TRBJ2-5 and V is TRBV5-4; D is uncertain. With 8 bases removed from V and 5 bases from J, the gap between germline ends came to 13 bases. From germline, CDR1 is SGHNT and CDR2 YYREEE (reference sequence). CDR3 length equals 12 residues. The CDR3 DNA is TGTGCCAGTGGAACGGGTGGGGAGACCCAGTACTTC. Its translation: CASGTGGETQYF. Variable domain in full (rest from reference TRBV5-4 and TRBJ2-5): ETGVTQSPTHLIKTRGQQVTLRCSSQSGHNTVSWYQQALGQGPQFIFQYYREEENGRGNFPPRFSGLQFPNYSSELNVNALELDDSALYLCASGTGGETQYFGPGTRLLVL.

CDR3 amino acids: CASSLAPDSNTEAFF. The CDR3 DNA sequence: TGCGCCAGCAGCTTGGCCCCGGACTCGAACACTGAAGCTTTCTTT. The V gene is TRBV5-1, the J gene TRBJ1-1, with D uncertain. The CDR3 totals 15 residues. The ends were cut back, 0 bases at V and 1 base at J, with 10 bases in the middle. Germline V lookup: CDR1 SGHRS, CDR2 YFSETQ.

The rearrangement joins TRBV5-5 to TRBJ2-7; 12 bases fit TRBD2. This CDR3 spans 16 amino acids. Losses at the gene ends were 0 bases for V and 6 bases for J; bases not matched to a gene: 7. Germline loops: CDR1 SGHKS, CDR2 YYEKEE (reference sequence). CDR3 in DNA: TGTGCCAGCAGCTTGGGCAGGACTAGCGGGATGGGCGAGCAGTACTTC. Translating it yields CASSLGRTSGMGEQYF. The full variable domain, with the rest looked up from reference TRBV5-5 and TRBJ2-7, is DAGVTQSPTHLIKTRGQQVTLRCSPISGHKSVSWYQQVLGQGPQFIFQYYEKEERGRGNFPDRFSARQFPNYSSELNVNALLLGDSALYLCASSLGRTSGMGEQYFGPGTRLTVT.

The rearrangement links TRBV7-2 to TRBJ2-7; TRBD2 matches at 9 bases. The CDR3 is 17 amino acids. CDR1 SGHTA and CDR2 FQGNSA come from the germline V gene. Trimming removed 3 bases from V and 0 bases from J; junction bases left unmatched: 9. Here the CDR3 reads CASSFPRTSAASYEQYF. The CDR3 DNA reads as TGTGCCAGCAGCTTCCCTAGGACTAGCGCGGCCTCCTACGAGCAGTACTTC.

The chain links TRBV18 to TRBJ2-5; D unclear. V was clipped by 3 bases and J by 5 bases, with 13 bases between them. Germline CDR1 reads KGHSH; CDR2 reads LQKENI. The CDR3 spans 14 residues. DNA for the CDR3: TGTGCCAGCTCACCTTGGGCAACCGGGGAGACCCAGTACTTC. Translation gives CASSPWATGETQYF.

The chain has TRBV6-1 and TRBJ2-7, with a tentative D call TRBD2 (5 bases). This CDR3 has 13 amino acids. The germline V gene encodes CDR1 MNHNS and CDR2 SASEGT. With 4 bases removed from V and 3 bases from J, the gap between germline ends came to 10 bases. The CDR3, as DNA: TGTGCCAGCAGTGTTCGGAGGCGCTACGAGCAGTACTTC. It encodes CASSVRRRYEQYF.

With regard to this clone: This CDR3 is also generated by other DNA sequences in the sample. The gene calls are TRBV7-2 and TRBJ1-6; D might be TRBD1 (6 bases). Germline V gene data show CDR1 as SGHTA and CDR2 as FQGNSA. The CDR3 sequence is 14 residues long. V dropped 3 bases and J dropped 6 bases, with 9 bases sitting between them. CDR3 sequence: CASSLEGGNSPLHF. CDR3 nucleotides: TGTGCCAGCAGCTTGGAAGGGGGTAATTCACCCCTCCACTTT.

The chain uses TRBV15 and TRBJ2-5; the D is unclear. V was cut by 0 bases and J by 1 base, with 9 bases left in between. This CDR3 region has 15 residues. CDR1 is LNHNV, CDR2 YYDKDF, per germline (reference sequence). CDR3 residues: CATSRDRVLQETQYF. CDR3 bases: TGTGCCACCAGCAGAGATAGGGTGCTCCAAGAGACCCAGTACTTC.

CDR3 nucleotide sequence: TGTGCCAGCAGCCGTCCAGCGGGGGGGAGCACAGATACGCAGTATTTT. Translated, it gives CASSRPAGGSTDTQYF. The rearrangement joins TRBV5-6 to TRBJ2-3, with 10 bases aligning to TRBD2. CDR3 size: 16 residues. Germline lookup yields CDR1 SGHDT and CDR2 YYEEEE. The V and J ends lost 4 bases and 0 bases, in that order; junction bases with no gene match: 5.

V and J are TRBV29-1 and TRBJ2-3, with 7 nucleotides matching TRBD1. The V gene's germline CDR1 is SQVTM and CDR2 ANQGSEA. The CDR3 contains 13 residues. The V gene end was trimmed by 6 bases and the J gene end by 3 bases; junction bases not matched to a gene: 6. CDR3 protein: CSVIRDRTDTQYF. The CDR3 nucleotides read TGCAGCGTCATCCGGGACAGAACAGATACGCAGTATTTT.

CDR3 region: CASQSGTGRDIQYF. CDR3 nucleotide sequence: TGTGCCAGTCAAAGTGGGACAGGGAGGGACATTCAGTACTTC. The rearrangement joins TRBV19 to TRBJ2-4; 9 nucleotides agree with TRBD1. The V gene's germline CDR1 is LNHDA and CDR2 SQIVND (reference sequence). The trim removed 8 bases at V and 8 bases at J, leaving 10 bases unmatched. The CDR3 runs 14 residues.

In its sample, this clone was seen once. The chain combines TRBV10-3 with TRBJ2-7; D could derive from TRBD1 or TRBD2 (5 bases each). Germline CDR1 ENHRY, CDR2 SYGVKD. There are 14 residues in the CDR3. Trimming shortened V by 5 bases and J by 2 bases, and 13 bases separated the two germline ends. The CDR3 sequence: CAISNGTRTYEQYF. The CDR3, as DNA: TGTGCCATCAGTAACGGGACGAGGACCTACGAGCAGTACTTC.

CDR3 sequence: CASSLSVAQGGFYEQYF. For the CDR3, the DNA is TGTGCCAGCAGCTTGTCCGTTGCCCAGGGCGGATTCTACGAGCAGTACTTC. The rearrangement links TRBV7-2 to TRBJ2-7, with D tentatively TRBD1 (5 bases). The length of the CDR3 is 17 residues. Germline values: CDR1 SGHTA, CDR2 FQGNSA. V lost 3 bases and J lost 3, with 21 bases in between.

V gene TRBV7-2 combines with J gene TRBJ2-7; the D gene is possibly TRBD1 (6 bases). The CDR3 sequence is 14 residues long. Trimming took off 6 bases at V and 2 bases at J, with 14 bases between the two ends. CDR1 SGHTA and CDR2 FQGNSA come from the germline V gene. The CDR3 DNA reads TGTGCCAGCAGTCAGGGGCAGGGCACCTACGAGCAGTACTTC. Protein sequence: CASSQGQGTYEQYF.

V and J are TRBV10-1 and TRBJ2-2; D remains ambiguous. V was clipped by 5 bases and J by 4 bases, with 8 bases between them. CDR1 and CDR2 (germline): WNHNN, SYGVQD (reference sequence). This CDR3 is 13 amino acids long. CDR3 in amino acids: CASSYTSTGELFF. In DNA, the CDR3 is TGCGCCAGCAGTTACACGTCCACCGGGGAGCTGTTTTTT.

The chain joins TRBV18 to TRBJ1-2; TRBD1 might be the D (5 bases). There are 15 residues in the CDR3. Germline lookup yields CDR1 KGHSH and CDR2 LQKENI. Trimming removed 0 bases from V and 2 bases from J, with 10 bases in between. For the CDR3, the DNA is TGTGCCAGCTCACCACCCCGGGGCCACAACTATGGCTACACCTTC. Amino acid sequence: CASSPPRGHNYGYTF.

This clone appeared once. The chain carries TRBV18 and TRBJ1-4, with TRBD1 matching over 7 bases. Trimming at V came to 3 bases and at J to 3 bases, leaving 7 bases not matched to a gene. CDR3 length equals 16 residues. Germline-derived CDR1 and CDR2 are KGHSH and LQKENI. The CDR3 DNA sequence: TGTGCCAGCTCACCCGACAGGGTGGGGCCTAATGAAAAACTGTTTTTT. Translated: CASSPDRVGPNEKLFF.

The chain recombines TRBV2 with TRBJ2-6; no clear D. Germline CDR1 and CDR2: SNHLY and FYNNEI. V lost 3 bases and J lost 0, with 6 bases in between. The CDR3 is 15 residues long. The CDR3 protein is CASSDRISGANVLTF. Here the CDR3 DNA reads TGTGCCAGCAGTGACAGAATCTCTGGGGCCAACGTCCTGACTTTC.

The chain uses TRBV6-5 and TRBJ1-1, with a possible D match to TRBD1 (5 bases). The CDR3 spans 13 residues. Trimming left V 6 bases short and J 3 bases short, with 11 bases between. Per the germline V gene, CDR1 is MNHEY and CDR2 is SVGAGI. For the CDR3, the DNA is TGTGCCAGCAGGCGCCGGGGGGACACTGAAGCTTTCTTT. Amino acids: CASRRRGDTEAFF.

This chain connects TRBV9 to TRBJ2-1; the match to TRBD2 covers 12 bases. Trimming at V came to 6 bases and at J to 0 bases, leaving 16 bases not matched to a gene. This CDR3 is built from 20 residues. The germline CDR1 and CDR2 sequences are SGDLS and YYNGEE. This chain's CDR3 is CASNRGSGLAGMSSYNEQFF. The CDR3, as DNA: TGTGCCAGCAACAGAGGATCTGGACTAGCGGGGATGAGCTCCTACAATGAGCAGTTCTTC.

The chain combines TRBV7-3 with TRBJ1-6; D uncertain. Between the trimmed V and J ends, which lost 2 bases and 10 bases, there was a span of 12 bases. The germline V gene encodes CDR1 SGHTA and CDR2 FQGTGA. The CDR3 has 14 amino acids. The CDR3 protein is CASSLAGLGSPLHF. Written as DNA, the CDR3 is TGTGCCAGCAGCTTAGCAGGTCTGGGGTCACCCCTCCACTTT. The full variable domain, in which reference TRBV7-3 and TRBJ1-6 provide the parts outside the CDR3, is GAGVSQTPSNKVTEKGKYVELRCDPISGHTALYWYRQSLGQGPEFLIYFQGTGAADDSGLPNDRFFAVRPEGSVSTLKIQRTERGDSAVYLCASSLAGLGSPLHFGNGTRLTVT.

This clone has a single count. The rearrangement links TRBV9 to TRBJ2-5, with a tentative D call TRBD2 (5 bases). V was pared by 1 base and J by 4 bases, with 11 bases between. This CDR3 is 14 amino acids long. Germline V gene data show CDR1 as SGDLS and CDR2 as YYNGEE. CDR3 amino acids: CASSVWGAGETQYF. As DNA, the CDR3 is TGTGCCAGCAGCGTATGGGGAGCAGGAGAGACCCAGTACTTC.

J is TRBJ1-5 and V is TRBV6-6, with unresolved D. V was trimmed by 2 bases and J by 5 bases, leaving 13 bases between them. The CDR3 is made up of 15 amino acids. Germline CDR1 reads MNHNY; CDR2 reads SVGAGI (reference sequence). DNA for the CDR3: TGTGCCAGCAGTTACGTCGCAGGAACCTATCAGCCCCAGCATTTT. Its protein is CASSYVAGTYQPQHF.

V usage is TRBV7-9 and J usage is TRBJ1-6, with D perhaps matching TRBD1 (6 bases). Trimming shortened V by 4 bases and J by 5 bases, and 12 bases separated the two germline ends. The CDR3 length is 15 residues. Per the germline V gene, CDR1 is SEHNR and CDR2 is FQNEAQ (reference sequence). CDR3 amino acids: CASSYRDTDNSPLHF. CDR3 sequence (DNA): TGTGCCAGCAGCTACCGGGACACCGATAATTCACCCCTCCACTTT.